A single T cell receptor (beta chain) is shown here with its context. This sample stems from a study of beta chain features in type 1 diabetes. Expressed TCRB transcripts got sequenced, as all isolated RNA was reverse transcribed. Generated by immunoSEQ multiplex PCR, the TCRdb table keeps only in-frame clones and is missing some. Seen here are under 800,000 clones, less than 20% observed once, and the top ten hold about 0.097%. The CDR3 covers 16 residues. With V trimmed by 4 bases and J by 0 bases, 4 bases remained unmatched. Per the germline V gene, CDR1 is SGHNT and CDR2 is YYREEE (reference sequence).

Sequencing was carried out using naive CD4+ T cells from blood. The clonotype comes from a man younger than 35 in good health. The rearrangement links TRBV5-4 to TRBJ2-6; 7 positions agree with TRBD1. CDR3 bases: TGTGCCAGCAGCGTGAACAGGGGCTCTGGGGCCAACGTCCTGACTTTC. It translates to CASSVNRGSGANVLTF.